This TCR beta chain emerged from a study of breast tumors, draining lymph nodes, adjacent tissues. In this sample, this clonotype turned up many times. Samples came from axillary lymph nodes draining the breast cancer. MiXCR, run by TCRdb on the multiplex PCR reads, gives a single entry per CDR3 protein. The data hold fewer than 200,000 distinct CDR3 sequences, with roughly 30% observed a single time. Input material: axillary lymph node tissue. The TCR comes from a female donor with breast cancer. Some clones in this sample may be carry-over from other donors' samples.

The CDR3 protein is CASSLVGVVSVEQFF. As DNA, the CDR3 is TGTGCCAGCAGCTTGGTGGGAGTAGTTTCTGTTGAGCAGTTCTTC. This chain connects TRBV11-2 to TRBJ2-1; perhaps TRBD2 as D (5 bases). The CDR3 has 15 amino acids. CDR1 SGHAT and CDR2 FQNNGV come from the germline V gene. V lost 3 bases and J lost 9, with 18 bases in between.